The clone carrying this TCR beta chain was recorded many times. Its antigen is not identified. This entry belongs to a study of spatial heterogeneity in lung cancer. On the study more broadly: TCR and UMI combinations that were unique each appeared, on average, more than ten times in raw reads.

The time point is: sample taken at primary tumor resection. The approximately 72 donors had untreated early-stage non-small cell lung cancer. This CDR3 comprises 19 residues. With 2 bases removed from V and 0 bases from J, the gap between germline ends came to 20 bases. Study conclusions and caveats: In tumors, expanded intratumoral alpha and beta TCR counts tracked mutation counts. Estimates put coverage of tumor T cells approximately 7% for alpha and approximately 13% for beta chains.

MiXCR, run by TCRdb on the 5' RACE reads, gives a single entry per CDR3 protein. The data contain about 27,000 distinct CDR3 sequences, approximately 6.9% of them singletons. This receptor was identified in a male donor with early-stage non-small cell lung cancer. Specimen: lung tumor tissue, collected at surgery. The chain employs TRBV6-7 and TRBJ1-5; maybe TRBD1 (5 bases). TRBV6-7 is given ORF status, its function remaining uncertain. The CDR3 is CASSYGTTLLENSNQPQHF. The DNA for the CDR3 is TGTGCCAGCAGTTACGGGACTACCCTTTTGGAGAATAGCAATCAGCCCCAGCATTTT.